A selection of T cell receptor beta chains follows, all from one sample in a study of cytomegalovirus exposure and HLA in healthy donors. Assay used: immunoSEQ multiplex PCR; TCRdb lists only in-frame clones, some missing. Here the sample table reports around 140,000 clones. The sequencing sample was made of PBMCs. These TCRs come from a woman aged 40 to 50 in good health and CMV-seronegative. Each CDR3 is given with its conserved first and last residue. D genes are given only for firm matches. Not every row has a clone size; where given, it reads once, few, many or a size class.

V gene: TRBV9; J gene: TRBJ1-1; clone size: NA; D gene: TRBD1; CDR3 protein: CASSPLLTGGTEAFF; CDR3 DNA: TGTGCCAGCAGCCCCCTCCTGACAGGGGGCACTGAAGCTTTCTTT
V gene: TRBV4-3; J gene: TRBJ1-2; clone size: NA; D gene: TRBD1; CDR3 protein: CASSQDLIKTGKDYGYTF; CDR3 DNA: TGCGCCAGCAGCCAAGATTTGATTAAGACAGGGAAAGACTATGGCTACACCTTC
V gene: TRBV14; J gene: TRBJ2-3; clone size: NA; D gene: NA; CDR3 protein: CASSQKWATGTDTQYF; CDR3 DNA: TGTGCCAGCAGCCAAAAATGGGCAACGGGCACAGATACGCAGTATTTT
V gene: TRBV9; J gene: TRBJ1-1; clone size: NA; D gene: TRBD1; CDR3 protein: CASSGQGAREAFF; CDR3 DNA: TGTGCCAGCAGCGGACAGGGGGCGCGAGAAGCTTTCTTT
V gene: TRBV6-1; J gene: TRBJ1-2; clone size: NA; D gene: NA; CDR3 protein: CASSKTGYGYTF; CDR3 DNA: TGTGCCAGCAGCAAGACGGGTTATGGCTACACCTTC
V gene: TRBV7-6; J gene: TRBJ2-2; clone size: NA; D gene: NA; CDR3 protein: CASSPLGGMIGELFF; CDR3 DNA: TGTGCCAGCAGCCCTCTAGGAGGGATGATCGGGGAGCTGTTTTTT
V gene: TRBV16; J gene: TRBJ2-7; clone size: NA; D gene: NA; CDR3 protein: CASSQSSPGGYYEQYF; CDR3 DNA: TGTGCCAGCAGCCAATCGTCCCCAGGGGGGTACTACGAGCAGTACTTC
V gene: TRBV5-1; J gene: TRBJ2-1; clone size: NA; D gene: NA; CDR3 protein: CASSSTGEYNEQFF; CDR3 DNA: TGCGCCAGCAGCTCGACGGGAGAGTACAATGAGCAGTTCTTC
V gene: TRBV5-4; J gene: TRBJ1-3; clone size: NA; D gene: NA; CDR3 protein: CASSSPGVAGNTIYF; CDR3 DNA: TGTGCCAGCAGCTCCCCAGGGGTAGCGGGAAACACCATATATTTT
V gene: TRBV5-4; J gene: TRBJ1-1; clone size: NA; D gene: NA; CDR3 protein: CASSLDPGGWYTEAFF; CDR3 DNA: TGTGCCAGCAGCTTGGATCCTGGGGGCTGGTACACTGAAGCTTTCTTT
V gene: TRBV19; J gene: TRBJ1-2; clone size: NA; D gene: TRBD1; CDR3 protein: CASSTGDREYGYTF; CDR3 DNA: TGTGCCAGTAGTACCGGGGACAGGGAATATGGCTACACCTTC
V gene: TRBV5-6; J gene: TRBJ1-3; clone size: NA; D gene: NA; CDR3 protein: CASSLLSHGGVSGNTIYF; CDR3 DNA: TGTGCCAGCAGCTTGCTTTCCCATGGGGGGGTCTCTGGAAACACCATATATTTT
V gene: TRBV5-5; J gene: TRBJ2-2; clone size: NA; D gene: NA; CDR3 protein: CASSLDTPGELFF; CDR3 DNA: TGTGCCAGCAGCTTGGACACCCCCGGGGAGCTGTTTTTT
V gene: TRBV5-5; J gene: TRBJ2-1; clone size: NA; D gene: NA; CDR3 protein: CASSLDRWTYNEQFF; CDR3 DNA: TGTGCCAGCAGCTTAGACAGGTGGACCTACAATGAGCAGTTCTTC
V gene: TRBV19; J gene: TRBJ1-5; clone size: NA; D gene: NA; CDR3 protein: CASLRQGGSNQPQHF; CDR3 DNA: TGTGCCAGTCTCAGGCAGGGAGGCAGCAATCAGCCCCAGCATTTT
V gene: TRBV6-4; J gene: TRBJ2-2; clone size: medium-sized; D gene: NA; CDR3 protein: CASSDTEPGELFF; CDR3 DNA: TGTGCCAGCAGTGACACGGAGCCCGGGGAGCTGTTTTTT
V gene: TRBV27; J gene: TRBJ1-1; clone size: NA; D gene: TRBD1; CDR3 protein: CASSLPSLTGGDTEAFF; CDR3 DNA: TGTGCCAGCAGTTTACCATCCCTAACAGGGGGTGACACTGAAGCTTTCTTT
V gene: TRBV15; J gene: TRBJ2-3; clone size: NA; D gene: TRBD2; CDR3 protein: CATSKGLESDTQYF; CDR3 DNA: TGTGCCACCAGCAAGGGACTAGAATCAGATACGCAGTATTTT
V gene: TRBV6-6; J gene: TRBJ2-7; clone size: NA; D gene: NA; CDR3 protein: CASSQDRWGDEQYF; CDR3 DNA: TGTGCCAGCAGCCAGGACAGGTGGGGGGACGAGCAGTACTTC
V gene: TRBV7-7; J gene: TRBJ2-5; clone size: NA; D gene: TRBD2; CDR3 protein: CASSSMGGTTGTQYF; CDR3 DNA: TGTGCTAGCAGCTCAATGGGGGGGACGACCGGGACCCAGTACTTC
V gene: TRBV27; J gene: TRBJ1-1; clone size: NA; D gene: NA; CDR3 protein: CASSLRTYTEAFF; CDR3 DNA: TGTGCCAGCAGCCTCCGGACTTACACTGAAGCTTTCTTT
V gene: TRBV6-1; J gene: TRBJ1-2; clone size: NA; D gene: NA; CDR3 protein: CASGAQALYGYTF; CDR3 DNA: TGTGCCAGCGGGGCCCAGGCTCTCTATGGCTACACCTTC
V gene: TRBV4-3; J gene: TRBJ1-2; clone size: NA; D gene: NA; CDR3 protein: CASSPDSLNYGYTF; CDR3 DNA: TGCGCCAGCAGCCCGGACAGCCTTAACTATGGCTACACCTTC
V gene: TRBV18; J gene: TRBJ2-7; clone size: NA; D gene: NA; CDR3 protein: CASSQLWAQDYEQYF; CDR3 DNA: TGTGCCAGCTCCCAACTTTGGGCCCAGGATTACGAGCAGTACTTC
V gene: TRBV28; J gene: TRBJ1-4; clone size: NA; D gene: TRBD1; CDR3 protein: CASSSPGQGGGKLFF; CDR3 DNA: TGTGCCAGCAGTTCTCCCGGACAGGGCGGCGGAAAACTGTTTTTT
V gene: TRBV6-5; J gene: TRBJ1-3; clone size: NA; D gene: NA; CDR3 protein: CASTAAGARTIYF; CDR3 DNA: TGTGCCAGCACCGCTGCTGGGGCACGCACCATATATTTT
V gene: TRBV9; J gene: TRBJ1-3; clone size: NA; D gene: NA; CDR3 protein: CASSDEVYGNTIYF; CDR3 DNA: TGTGCCAGCAGCGATGAGGTATACGGAAACACCATATATTTT
V gene: TRBV10-3; J gene: TRBJ2-2; clone size: NA; D gene: TRBD1; CDR3 protein: CAISERTGGTTGELFF; CDR3 DNA: TGTGCCATCAGTGAGAGGACAGGGGGCACCACCGGGGAGCTGTTTTTT
V gene: TRBV10-3; J gene: TRBJ2-7; clone size: NA; D gene: NA; CDR3 protein: CATRTADSYEQYF; CDR3 DNA: TGTGCCACGAGGACAGCAGACTCCTACGAGCAGTACTTC
V gene: TRBV5-4; J gene: TRBJ1-1; clone size: NA; D gene: NA; CDR3 protein: CASSLAGDNTEAFF; CDR3 DNA: TGTGCCAGCAGCTTGGCAGGGGACAACACTGAAGCTTTCTTT
V gene: TRBV28; J gene: TRBJ1-2; clone size: NA; D gene: TRBD1; CDR3 protein: CASTEDRVGGYTF; CDR3 DNA: TGTGCCAGCACCGAGGACAGGGTCGGTGGCTACACCTTC
V gene: TRBV7-9; J gene: TRBJ1-3; clone size: NA; D gene: NA; CDR3 protein: CASSLELGHLGNTIYF; CDR3 DNA: TGTGCCAGCAGCTTAGAATTGGGACACCTTGGAAACACCATATATTTT
V gene: TRBV19; J gene: TRBJ1-5; clone size: NA; D gene: TRBD1; CDR3 protein: CATRTGDQPQHF; CDR3 DNA: TGTGCCACCCGGACAGGGGATCAGCCCCAGCATTTT
V gene: TRBV11-2; J gene: TRBJ2-7; clone size: NA; D gene: TRBD1; CDR3 protein: CASSLGQVIDEQYF; CDR3 DNA: TGTGCCAGCAGCCTCGGACAGGTAATCGACGAGCAGTACTTC
V gene: TRBV9; J gene: TRBJ2-7; clone size: NA; D gene: TRBD2; CDR3 protein: CASSVAASGGASYEQYF; CDR3 DNA: TGTGCCAGCAGCGTAGCGGCTAGCGGGGGGGCCTCCTACGAGCAGTACTTC
V gene: TRBV25-1; J gene: TRBJ2-6; clone size: NA; D gene: TRBD2; CDR3 protein: CASSGGLESSGANVLTF; CDR3 DNA: TGTGCCAGCAGTGGGGGACTAGAGAGCTCTGGGGCCAACGTCCTGACTTTC
V gene: TRBV6-6; J gene: TRBJ1-2; clone size: NA; D gene: TRBD1; CDR3 protein: CASIPGKTGGSEGYTF; CDR3 DNA: TGTGCCAGCATACCGGGGAAGACAGGGGGATCGGAGGGCTACACCTTC
V gene: TRBV27; J gene: TRBJ2-7; clone size: NA; D gene: NA; CDR3 protein: CATRSRLISYEQYF; CDR3 DNA: TGTGCCACCAGAAGCCGCCTCATCTCCTACGAGCAGTACTTC